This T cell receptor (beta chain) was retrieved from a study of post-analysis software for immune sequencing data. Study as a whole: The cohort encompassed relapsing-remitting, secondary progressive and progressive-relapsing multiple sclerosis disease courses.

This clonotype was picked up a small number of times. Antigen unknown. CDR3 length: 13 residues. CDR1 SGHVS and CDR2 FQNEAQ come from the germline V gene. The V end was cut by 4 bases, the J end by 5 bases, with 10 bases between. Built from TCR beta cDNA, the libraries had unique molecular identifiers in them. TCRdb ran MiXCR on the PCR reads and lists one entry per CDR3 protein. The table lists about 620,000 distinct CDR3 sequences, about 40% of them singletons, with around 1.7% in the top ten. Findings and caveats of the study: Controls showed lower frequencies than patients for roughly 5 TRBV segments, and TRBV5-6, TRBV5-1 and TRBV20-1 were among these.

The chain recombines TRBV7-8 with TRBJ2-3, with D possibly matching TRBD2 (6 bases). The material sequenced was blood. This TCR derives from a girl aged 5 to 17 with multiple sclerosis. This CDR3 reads CASSWRAGDTQYF. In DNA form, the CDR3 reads TGTGCCAGCAGCTGGAGGGCGGGAGATACGCAGTATTTT.